What follows is one TCR beta chain and its context. V was shortened by 2 bases and J by 3 bases, with 7 bases between the two germline ends. This CDR3 has 14 residues. CDR1 and CDR2 (germline): LGHNA, YNFKEQ. RNA amounts of about 0.5 to 1 ug underwent reverse transcription with random hexamers. A multiplex approach, immunoSEQ multiplex PCR, amplified TCR beta CDR3 across 54 Vbeta and 13 Jbeta. TCRdb re-called the immunoSEQ multiplex PCR reads with MiXCR, one entry per CDR3 protein. The table lists some 150,000 distinct CDR3 sequences, 95% to 96% of them singletons. The record originates from a study of CD8 T cells in Susac syndrome. Sequencing of TCR beta was performed on blood CD8+ and CD4+ T cells. TEMRA cells were FACS-enriched, while CD8+ and CD4+ T cells were negatively isolated.

The sequencing input was CD8+ T cells from PBMCs. This receptor was taken from a human donor with multiple sclerosis. The chain is built from TRBV4-2 and TRBJ1-4; no reliable D call. CDR3 loop: CASSQSSANEKLFF. Here the CDR3 DNA reads TGTGCCAGCAGCCAATCGTCCGCTAATGAAAAACTGTTTTTT.